This T cell receptor beta chain was captured in a study of CD8+ T cells in alopecia areata. Overall study context: Severity among treated patients was scored by the percentage of scalp area affected. The study's findings and limits: Especially in alopecia totalis/universalis, lesional scalp showed greater clonality than normal scalp did. A single nonresponder leaves the baseline CD8+ expansion link to response uncertain.

Sequencing templates came from extracted RNA that was reverse transcribed into cDNA. Sequencing was performed with immunoSEQ multiplex PCR; in TCRdb, only in-frame clones are kept and a portion is missing. The repertoire has 200,000 to 250,000 clones, about 50% of them found once; the top ten carry 1.5% to 2%. Stated treatment: oral pan-JAK inhibitor, 5-10 mg twice daily. A word on this clone: What it recognizes is unknown.

The CDR3 loop spans 13 amino acids. The V gene lost 6 bases and the J gene lost 4 bases, with 11 bases spanning the gap. Germline CDR1 MNHNY, CDR2 SVGAGI (reference sequence). The receptor's source is a human donor with alopecia areata. The chain joins TRBV6-6 to TRBJ2-3; the D is unclear. The starting material was CD4+ T cells sorted from blood, obtained at week 4, from a patient treated with tofacitinib. In DNA, the CDR3 is TGTGCCAGCAGGTTCCCCACGGCAGATACGCAGTATTTT. Its translation: CASRFPTADTQYF.